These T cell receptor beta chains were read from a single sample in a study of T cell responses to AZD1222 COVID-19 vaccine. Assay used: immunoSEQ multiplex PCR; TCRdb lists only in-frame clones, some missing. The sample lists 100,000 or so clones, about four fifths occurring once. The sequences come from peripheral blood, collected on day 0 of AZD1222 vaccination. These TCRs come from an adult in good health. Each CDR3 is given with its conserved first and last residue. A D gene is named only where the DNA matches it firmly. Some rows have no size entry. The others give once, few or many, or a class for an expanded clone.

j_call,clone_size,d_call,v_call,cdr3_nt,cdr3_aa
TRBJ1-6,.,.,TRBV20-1,TGCAGTGCTAGTGAACAGCCAGACAATTCACCCCTCCACTTT,CSASEQPDNSPLHF
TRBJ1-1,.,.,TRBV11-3,TGTGCCAGCAGCTTATCTGGGGATAACACTGAAGCTTTCTTT,CASSLSGDNTEAFF
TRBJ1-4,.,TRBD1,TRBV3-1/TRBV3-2,TGTGCCAGCAGCCCCGGGACAGGGGGCAGGAAACTGTTTTTT,CASSPGTGGRKLFF
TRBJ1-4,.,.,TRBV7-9,TGTGCCAGCAGCTTAGATGAGGGGGAAACTGAGCGAAAACTGTTTTTT,CASSLDEGETERKLFF
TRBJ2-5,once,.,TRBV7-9,TGTGCCAGCAGCCCGGACGTAGAGACCCAGTACTTC,CASSPDVETQYF
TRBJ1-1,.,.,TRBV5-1,TGCGCCAGCAGCTTGCTCACCCGGGACACTGAAGCTTTCTTT,CASSLLTRDTEAFF
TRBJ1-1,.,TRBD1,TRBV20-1,TGCAGTGCTAGTGGCGGCAGGGGGCGTCCGGGGGACACTGAAGCTTTCTTT,CSASGGRGRPGDTEAFF
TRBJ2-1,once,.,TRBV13,TGTGCCAGCAGCTTAGAGGGGGGGTTGAGCGTAGGCAATGAGCAGTTCTTC,CASSLEGGLSVGNEQFF
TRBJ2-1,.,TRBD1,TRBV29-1,TGCAGCGTTGCAATGACAGGGGTGAATGAGCAGTTCTTC,CSVAMTGVNEQFF
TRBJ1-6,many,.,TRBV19,TGTGCCAGTAGTAGAGACCGGTATTCACCCCTCCACTTT,CASSRDRYSPLHF
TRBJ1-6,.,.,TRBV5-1,TGCGCCAGCAGCCGGGATGGGTGGAGTTCACCCCTCCACTTT,CASSRDGWSSPLHF
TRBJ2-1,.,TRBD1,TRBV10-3,TGTGCCACTCGAACCGGGACAGGGGAGAGCAATGAGCAGTTCTTC,CATRTGTGESNEQFF
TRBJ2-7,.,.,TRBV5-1,TGCGCCAGCAGCTTGGGGCAGGGTTGGGAGCAGTACTTC,CASSLGQGWEQYF
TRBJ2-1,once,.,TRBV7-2,TGTGCCAGCCTTCCCGGGGGTTCCTACAATGAGCAGTTCTTC,CASLPGGSYNEQFF
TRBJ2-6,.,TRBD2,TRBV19,TGTGCCAGTAGTTCCTGGACTAGCGGGGGGGCTGATGGGGCCAACGTCCTGACTTTC,CASSSWTSGGADGANVLTF
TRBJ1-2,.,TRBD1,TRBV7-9,TGTGCCAGCAGCCACGGAACCGGGACAGGGGTTGGCTACACCTTC,CASSHGTGTGVGYTF
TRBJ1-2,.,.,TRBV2,TGTGCCAGCAAGCGAGACAGACTCTACACCTTC,CASKRDRLYTF